This T cell receptor (beta chain) appears in the sequencing data of a study of T cell responses to AZD1222 COVID-19 vaccine. This CDR3 contains 14 residues. After removal of 6 bases from V and 2 bases from J, the junction contained 7 bases not matched to a gene. In germline, CDR1 is MNHEY, CDR2 SVGAGI. Profiling relied on immunoSEQ multiplex PCR, and the TCRdb table lists in-frame clones only, not all of them. Here the sample spans roughly 150,000 clones, more than 90% being singletons. This clone was seen just once. Its specificity is unknown. Analysis merged second doses at about 4 or about 12 weeks. Study findings and constraints: Dominant at 160-218 and 743-854, vaccine-associated CD4 TCRs also spanned spike. Repertoires in all cases were sampled only once the peak T cell response had passed.

The receptor was isolated from an adult who received the AZD1222 COVID-19 vaccine. The genes are TRBV6-5 and TRBJ2-7; 7 bases match TRBD1. The sample here was peripheral blood, taken 28 days after the second AZD1222 dose. CDR3 nucleotide sequence: TGTGCCAGCAGCCGACAGGGCTATGCCTACGAGCAGTACTTC. Translated, it gives CASSRQGYAYEQYF.